The present TCR beta chain was sequenced within a study of shared clonotypes between healthy human individuals. Study conclusions and caveats: Since donors were few, the genetic and exposure-history diversity represented was limited. In this cohort, only blood was sampled, and tissue repertoires likely differ.

Genomic DNA (from each subset) was split evenly across several immunoSEQ plates. Original analysis: Filtering differed since immunoSEQ provided only junctions, with no quality scores. This table comes from immunoSEQ multiplex PCR, and its TCRdb copy is limited to in-frame clones, with some not included. V and J calls plus clone size are reproduced from that table; the DNA served to infer D and trimming. The sample records approximately 470,000 clones, approximately 82% being singletons. As for this clone: Its antigen is unknown.

The specimen was PBMCs. The source is a woman aged 40 to 55 in good health. Some clones in this sample may be carry-over from other donors' samples.

The CDR3 DNA reads TGTGCCAGCTCACCACAGGGTACGGGGAACACTGAAGCTTTCTTT. Protein sequence: CASSPQGTGNTEAFF. V is TRBV18 and J is TRBJ1-1, with no clear D. From germline, CDR1 is KGHSH and CDR2 LQKENI. The CDR3 is made up of 15 amino acids. The V end was cut by 1 base, the J end by 1 base, with 10 bases between.